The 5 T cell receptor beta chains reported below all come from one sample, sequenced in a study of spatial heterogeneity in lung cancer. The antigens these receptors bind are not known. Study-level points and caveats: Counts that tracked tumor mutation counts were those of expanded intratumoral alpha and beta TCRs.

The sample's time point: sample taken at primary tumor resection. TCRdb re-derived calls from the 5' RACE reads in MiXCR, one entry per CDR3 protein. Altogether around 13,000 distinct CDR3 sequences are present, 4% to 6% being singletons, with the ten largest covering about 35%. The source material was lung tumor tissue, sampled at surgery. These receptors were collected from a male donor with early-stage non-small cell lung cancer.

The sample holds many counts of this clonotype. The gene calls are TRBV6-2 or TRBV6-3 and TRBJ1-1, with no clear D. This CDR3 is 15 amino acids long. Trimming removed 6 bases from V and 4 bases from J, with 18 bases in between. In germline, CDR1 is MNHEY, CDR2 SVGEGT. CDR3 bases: TGTGCCAGCAGAGCCGACACCCCCGCGGGCACTGAAGCTTTCTTT. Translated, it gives CASRADTPAGTEAFF.

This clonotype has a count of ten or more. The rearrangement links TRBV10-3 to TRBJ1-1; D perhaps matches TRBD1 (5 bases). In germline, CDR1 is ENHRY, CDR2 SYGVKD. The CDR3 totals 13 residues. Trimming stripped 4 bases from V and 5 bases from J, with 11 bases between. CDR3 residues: CAISVMGETEAFF. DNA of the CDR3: TGTGCCATCAGTGTCATGGGGGAGACTGAAGCTTTCTTT.

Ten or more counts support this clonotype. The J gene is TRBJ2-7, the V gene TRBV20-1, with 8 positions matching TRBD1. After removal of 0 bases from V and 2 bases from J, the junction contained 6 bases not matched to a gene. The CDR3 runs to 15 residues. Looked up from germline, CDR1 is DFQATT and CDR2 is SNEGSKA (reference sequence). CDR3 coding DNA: TGCAGTGCTAGAGAACGGACAGGGAAAACCTACGAGCAGTACGTC. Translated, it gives CSARERTGKTYEQYV.

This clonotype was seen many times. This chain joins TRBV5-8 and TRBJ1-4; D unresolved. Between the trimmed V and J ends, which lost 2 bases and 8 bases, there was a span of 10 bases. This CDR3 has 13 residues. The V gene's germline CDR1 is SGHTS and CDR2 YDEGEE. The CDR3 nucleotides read TGTGCCAGCAGCTTCGGACTGTTAGAAAAACTGTTTTTT. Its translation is CASSFGLLEKLFF.

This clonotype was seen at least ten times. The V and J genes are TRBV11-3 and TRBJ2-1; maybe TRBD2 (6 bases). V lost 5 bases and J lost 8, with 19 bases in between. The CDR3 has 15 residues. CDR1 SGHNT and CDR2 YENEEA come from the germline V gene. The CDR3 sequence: CASSPLRTGAHEQFF. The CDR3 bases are TGTGCCAGCAGCCCCTTGCGAACGGGAGCCCATGAGCAGTTCTTC. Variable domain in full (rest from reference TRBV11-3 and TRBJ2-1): EAGVVQSPRYKIIEKKQPVAFWCNPISGHNTLYWYLQNLGQGPELLIRYENEEAVDDSQLPKDRFSAERLKGVDSTLKIQPAELGDSAVYLCASSPLRTGAHEQFFGPGTRLTVL.